Following are 6 T cell receptor beta chains from one sample sequenced in a study of blood T cell repertoires in COVID-19 (dated by TCRdb to 2020 to 2021). Libraries came from the immunoSEQ multiplex PCR assay. The clones in this table, taken by TCRdb from immuneACCESS, are in-frame only. Not every clone is retained; where verified, under half of the shortfall comes from an unresolved V gene, and the cause of the rest is unknown. This sample has 310,000 or so clones in its table, and about 87% of those were observed once. Around 10% of the sample belongs to the ten largest clones. What was sequenced was peripheral blood. All receptors derive from a man between 25 and 39 years old with COVID-19, enrolled during active disease.

This chain connects TRBV18 to TRBJ1-3; a possible D gene is TRBD1 (6 bases). CDR1 and CDR2 from the germline V gene are KGHSH and LQKENI. V shed 6 bases and J shed 0 bases, with 21 bases lying between them. This CDR3 contains 18 residues. The CDR3 loop is CASSSTGPTGSSGNTIYF. As DNA, the CDR3 is TGTGCCAGCTCCTCGACAGGTCCCACCGGCTCCTCTGGAAACACCATATATTTT. The whole variable domain, filled in from reference TRBV18 and TRBJ1-3, reads NAGVMQNPRHLVRRRGQEARLRCSPMKGHSHVYWYRQLPEEGLKFMVYLQKENIIDESGMPKERFSAEFPKEGPSILRIQQVVRGDSAAYFCASSSTGPTGSSGNTIYFGEGSWLTVV.

This clone was seen only once. The chain joins TRBV5-4 to TRBJ2-3, with D perhaps matching TRBD2 (5 bases). The CDR3 covers 14 residues. Germline V gene data show CDR1 as SGHNT and CDR2 as YYREEE (reference sequence). V was pared by 4 bases and J by 6 bases, with 15 bases between. This CDR3 is CASSPGFPADTQYF. Here the CDR3 DNA reads TGTGCCAGCAGCCCGGGGTTCCCCGCGGATACGCAGTATTTT.

This clone appeared a few times. The rearrangement links TRBV19 to TRBJ2-1, with TRBD1 matching over 7 bases. V lost 4 bases, J lost 7 bases, and 10 bases stayed unmatched. CDR3 length: 15 residues. Germline CDR1 LNHDA, CDR2 SQIVND (reference sequence). This CDR3 is CASSTDRRGPNEQFF. DNA for the CDR3: TGTGCCAGTAGTACGGACAGGAGAGGCCCTAATGAGCAGTTCTTC.

Regarding this clone: This same CDR3 is encoded by further DNA sequences in the sample. The CDR3 DNA is TGTGCCAGCAGCGTAGCGGCTAGCGGGACGAACACCGGGGAGCTGTTTTTT. Amino acids: CASSVAASGTNTGELFF. This chain joins TRBV9 and TRBJ2-2; the match to TRBD2 covers 9 bases. Germline CDR1 SGDLS, CDR2 YYNGEE. The CDR3 sequence is 17 residues long. Trimming took 0 bases from V and 0 from J; bases not matched to a gene: 3.

J is TRBJ1-5 and V is TRBV18; no reliable D call. CDR3 length: 14 amino acids. Trimming left V 3 bases short and J 9 bases short, with 15 bases between. Germline-derived CDR1 and CDR2 are KGHSH and LQKENI. CDR3 in DNA: TGTGCCAGCTCACCGTCGGACGGGATCGGGCCCCAGCATTTT. Translated: CASSPSDGIGPQHF. Full variable domain (rest looked up from reference TRBV18 and TRBJ1-5): NAGVMQNPRHLVRRRGQEARLRCSPMKGHSHVYWYRQLPEEGLKFMVYLQKENIIDESGMPKERFSAEFPKEGPSILRIQQVVRGDSAAYFCASSPSDGIGPQHFGDGTRLSIL.

The chain links TRBV6-4 to TRBJ2-7; perhaps TRBD2 as D (5 bases). V lost 6 bases, J lost 0 bases, and 12 bases lay in between. CDR3 length: 14 residues. Germline-derived CDR1 and CDR2 are MRHNA and SNTAGT. In DNA form, the CDR3 reads TGTGCCAGCAGCCCGACGGGAAGCTCCTACGAGCAGTACTTC. This codes for CASSPTGSSYEQYF.